A single sample gave rise to the 7 T cell receptor beta chains below, sequenced in a study of naive and memory T cell subsets. The beta constant-region primer was an equimolar mix of two oligonucleotides covering TRBC1 and TRBC2. TCRdb ran MiXCR on the UMI-ligation and nested PCR reads and lists one entry per CDR3 protein. The repertoire holds about 150,000 distinct CDR3 sequences, with about a sixth as singletons. Sequencing was done on a sample of naive CD4+ T cells from blood. The receptors were gathered from a human donor in good health.

This clonotype was recorded many times. The CDR3: CASSSGGSTNEKLFF. In DNA form, the CDR3 reads TGTGCCAGCAGCTCCGGGGGATCAACTAATGAAAAACTGTTTTTT. The genes are TRBV11-1 and TRBJ1-4; a possible D gene is TRBD1 (5 bases). The V gene lost 4 bases and the J gene lost 0 bases, with 9 bases spanning the gap. Germline CDR1 is SGHAT and CDR2 is FQDESV (reference sequence). This CDR3 comprises 15 residues.

The chain carries TRBV5-1 and TRBJ1-1, with D uncertain. The germline CDR1 and CDR2 sequences are SGHRS and YFSETQ. V lost 3 bases, J lost 5 bases, and 14 bases lay in between. This CDR3 has 14 residues. CDR3 DNA: TGCGCCAGCAGCTCAGTCCCAGGAGGAACTGAAGCTTTCTTT. Protein sequence: CASSSVPGGTEAFF.

This clonotype was seen more than once but under ten times. The chain joins TRBV2 to TRBJ1-2, with D unresolved. Germline V gene data show CDR1 as SNHLY and CDR2 as FYNNEI. This CDR3 comprises 14 residues. V dropped 0 bases and J dropped 4 bases, with 9 bases sitting between them. The CDR3 DNA is TGTGCCAGCAGTGAAGCTAAAGCGATCTATGGCTACACCTTC. Translation: CASSEAKAIYGYTF.

This clonotype has only a few counts. The rearrangement joins TRBV7-2 to TRBJ2-3; 11 bases are shared with TRBD2. The CDR3 is 17 residues long. After removal of 3 bases from V and 1 base from J, the junction contained 6 bases not matched to a gene. CDR1 and CDR2 (germline): SGHTA, FQGNSA. CDR3 sequence reads: CASSFPSGGRGTDTQYF. The CDR3 nucleotides read TGTGCCAGCAGCTTTCCTAGCGGGGGGCGCGGCACAGATACGCAGTATTTT.

The chain combines TRBV10-3 with TRBJ1-1; TRBD1 aligns across 7 bases. This CDR3 is 15 amino acids long. The germline gives CDR1 ENHRY, CDR2 SYGVKD. V was pared by 6 bases and J by 3 bases, with 10 bases of the junction left unmatched. CDR3 region: CAIRGQVTVDTEAFF. The CDR3 DNA follows: TGTGCCATCAGAGGACAGGTTACGGTGGACACTGAAGCTTTCTTT.

The V gene is TRBV20-1, the J gene TRBJ1-6; D is undetermined. In germline, CDR1 is DFQATT, CDR2 SNEGSKA (reference sequence). The CDR3 runs 11 residues. V was trimmed by 3 bases and J by 11 bases, leaving 8 bases between them. CDR3 in amino acids: CSASPSTPLHF. In DNA form, the CDR3 reads TGCAGTGCTAGCCCCTCTACACCCCTCCACTTT.

This clonotype was detected many times. The V call is TRBV7-3, the J call TRBJ2-1, with no clear D. Germline V lookup: CDR1 SGHTA, CDR2 FQGTGA. The CDR3 is 15 residues long. Trimming pared 2 bases from V and 0 bases from J, leaving 8 bases between. CDR3: CASSLSRGSYNEQFF. CDR3 DNA: TGTGCCAGCAGCTTATCTAGAGGCTCCTACAATGAGCAGTTCTTC.